The clone carrying this TCR beta chain was seen a few times. The data were produced by immunoSEQ multiplex PCR, yet TCRdb's version contains in-frame clones alone and is incomplete. Here the sample spans about 74,000 clones, over 75% being singletons. The data belong to a study of blood T cell repertoires in COVID-19. On the study more broadly: Samples came from the United States, Italy and Spain, spanning acute and convalescent COVID-19. PBMCs, B-cell-depleted T cells, or T cells were the source of the cDNA or gDNA that made up the material.

This CDR3 comprises 13 residues. V lost 6 bases to trimming and J lost 5 bases, with 13 bases between them. CDR1 KGHSH and CDR2 LQKENI come from the germline V gene. The sequenced sample was peripheral blood. The TCR was taken from a man in his 70s with active or convalescent COVID-19. The chain carries TRBV18 and TRBJ2-5, with a possible D match to TRBD1 (6 bases). The CDR3 protein is CASSLDRRETQYF. Written as DNA, the CDR3 is TGTGCCAGCTCGCTAGACAGGAGGGAGACCCAGTACTTC.